This T cell receptor (beta chain) was profiled in a study of OX40 agonist ivuxolimab in advanced cancers. Assay: immunoSEQ multiplex PCR; the TCRdb copy retains only in-frame clones and omits some. The table has some 99,000 clones, roughly 95% seen once. V dropped 0 bases and J dropped 0 bases, with 9 bases sitting between them. The germline V gene has CDR1 MNHEY and CDR2 SVGAGI. This CDR3 contains 15 residues. Study-level results: More expanded clones were found, on average, in CD8+ than in CD4+ T cells.

Comment on this clone: Antigen specificity is unknown.

This clonotype was obtained from an adult with an advanced solid tumor such as melanoma, head and neck, liver or kidney cancer. The V gene is TRBV6-5, the J gene TRBJ2-7; D is unclear. Source: CD4+ or CD8+ T cells sorted from blood, taken in a trial of the OX40 agonist ivuxolimab. The chain's CDR3 is CASSYSTRLSYEQYF. CDR3 coding DNA: TGTGCCAGCAGTTACTCGACAAGGCTCTCCTACGAGCAGTACTTC.